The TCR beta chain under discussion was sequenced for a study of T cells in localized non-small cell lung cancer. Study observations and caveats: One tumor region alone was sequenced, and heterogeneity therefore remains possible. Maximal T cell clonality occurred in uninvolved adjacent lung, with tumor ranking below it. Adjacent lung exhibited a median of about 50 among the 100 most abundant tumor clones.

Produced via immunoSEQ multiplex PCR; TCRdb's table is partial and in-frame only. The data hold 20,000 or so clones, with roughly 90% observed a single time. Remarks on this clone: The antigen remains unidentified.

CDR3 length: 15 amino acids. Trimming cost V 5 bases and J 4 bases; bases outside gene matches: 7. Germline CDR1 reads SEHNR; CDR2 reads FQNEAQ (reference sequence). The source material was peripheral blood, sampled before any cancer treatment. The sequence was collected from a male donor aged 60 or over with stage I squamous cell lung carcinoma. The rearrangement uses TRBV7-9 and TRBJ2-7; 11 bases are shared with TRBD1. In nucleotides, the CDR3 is TGTGCCAGCAGCCTGGGACAGGGGGGTGTGTACGAGCAGTACTTC. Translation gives CASSLGQGGVYEQYF.